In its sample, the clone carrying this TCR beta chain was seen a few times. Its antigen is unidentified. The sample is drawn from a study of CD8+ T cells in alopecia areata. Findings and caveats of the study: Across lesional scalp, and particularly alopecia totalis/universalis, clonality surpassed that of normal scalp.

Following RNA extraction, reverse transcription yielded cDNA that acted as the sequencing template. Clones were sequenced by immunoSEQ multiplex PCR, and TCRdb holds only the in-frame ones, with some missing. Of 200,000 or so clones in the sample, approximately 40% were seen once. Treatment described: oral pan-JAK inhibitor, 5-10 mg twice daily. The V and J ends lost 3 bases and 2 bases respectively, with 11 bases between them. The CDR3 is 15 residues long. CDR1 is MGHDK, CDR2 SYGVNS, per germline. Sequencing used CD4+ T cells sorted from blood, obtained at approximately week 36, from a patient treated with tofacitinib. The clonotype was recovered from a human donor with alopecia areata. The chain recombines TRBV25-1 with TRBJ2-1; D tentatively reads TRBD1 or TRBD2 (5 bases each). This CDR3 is CASSEPGPTYNEQFF. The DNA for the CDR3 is TGTGCCAGCAGTGAGCCGGGACCCACCTACAATGAGCAGTTCTTC.